Below, 32 T cell receptor beta chains from the same sample are listed, as sequenced in a study of shared clonotypes between healthy human individuals (dated by TCRdb to 2018 to 2021). The library was made by the immunoSEQ multiplex PCR assay. The immuneACCESS repertoire file appears here via TCRdb, limited to in-frame rearrangements. These files lack a portion of the clones; in checked studies, under half of the deficit traces to unresolved V genes, and the cause of the others is not known. This sample has 850,000 to 1,100,000 clones in its table, and 60% to 85% of those were observed once. The ten largest make up 0.89% of the sample. The specimen sequenced was memory CD4+ T cells from PBMCs. This specimen's cell subset or site label, interpreted: CD45RA-negative fraction. Receptors were obtained from a man aged 18 to 30 in good health. Some clones in this sample may be carry-over from other donors' samples.

The chain has TRBV6-1 and TRBJ1-2, with D tentatively TRBD1 (5 bases). Germline CDR1 reads MNHNS; CDR2 reads SASEGT. Trimming left V 2 bases short and J 8 bases short, with 21 bases between. There are 16 residues in the CDR3. The chain's CDR3 is CASSELWAGPTWGYTF. The CDR3 DNA reads as TGTGCCAGCAGTGAATTGTGGGCGGGGCCAACTTGGGGCTACACCTTC.

This clone was observed a single time. This chain joins TRBV19 and TRBJ1-1; D is undetermined. Germline-derived CDR1 and CDR2 are LNHDA and SQIVND (reference sequence). The CDR3 runs 13 residues. V was cut by 7 bases and J by 3 bases, with 12 bases left in between. The CDR3 coding sequence is TGTGCCAGTAACTTCGTCCCTGACACTGAAGCTTTCTTT. Its protein is CASNFVPDTEAFF.

The chain joins TRBV7-3 to TRBJ2-3; D call uncertain. CDR1 is SGHTA, CDR2 FQGTGA, per germline. V was shortened by 2 bases and J by 1 base, with 13 bases between the two germline ends. The CDR3 consists of 16 residues. The DNA for the CDR3 is TGTGCCAGCAGCTTAGGTGGTGGGGTACGCACAGATACGCAGTATTTT. Encoded protein: CASSLGGGVRTDTQYF.

This chain links TRBV18 with TRBJ2-3, with D unclear. The V end lost 5 bases, the J end lost 1 base, and 16 bases lay between the germline ends. Germline V lookup: CDR1 KGHSH, CDR2 LQKENI. This CDR3 is 16 amino acids long. The CDR3, as DNA: TGTGCCAGCTCATCCCGTACCTGGGCTGGCACAGATACGCAGTATTTT. Translating gives CASSSRTWAGTDTQYF.

The V gene is TRBV18, the J gene TRBJ1-5; D possibly corresponds to TRBD1 (5 bases). CDR3 size: 17 residues. CDR1 is KGHSH and CDR2 is LQKENI in the germline V gene. The V end lost 0 bases, the J end lost 3 bases, and 15 bases lay between the germline ends. CDR3 residues: CASSPPGPARNNQPQHF. The CDR3 DNA reads TGTGCCAGCTCACCACCGGGGCCTGCCAGAAACAATCAGCCCCAGCATTTT.

J is TRBJ2-7 and V is TRBV19; weak D call: TRBD2 (7 bases). This CDR3 comprises 16 residues. Germline-derived CDR1 and CDR2 are LNHDA and SQIVND (reference sequence). Trimming left V 5 bases short and J 1 base short, with 18 bases between. The DNA of the CDR3 is TGTGCCAGTAGTCGGACGCTGGGGAGGGGGTCCTACGAGCAGTACTTC. Amino acids: CASSRTLGRGSYEQYF.

Points on this clone: Germline and junction disagree at one end, which may indicate a read error. The V and J genes are TRBV28 and TRBJ2-4; a weak D match, TRBD2 (5 bases). Germline CDR1 MDHEN, CDR2 SYDVKM. The CDR3 is 13 residues long. For the CDR3, the DNA is TGTGCCAGCAGGAGGGATGACGTTGGTTTGTTGATCTTC. This gives the protein CASRRDDVGLLIF.

This clone was counted a single time. V usage is TRBV10-3 and J usage is TRBJ2-1, with a tentative D call TRBD2 (7 bases). Germline V lookup: CDR1 ENHRY, CDR2 SYGVKD. This CDR3 has 16 residues. V lost 0 bases and J 9 bases, leaving 18 bases between the germline ends. CDR3 amino acids: CAISESGGRADFEQFF. In nucleotides, the CDR3 is TGTGCCATCAGTGAGTCAGGGGGGAGGGCCGATTTTGAGCAGTTCTTC.

The V gene is TRBV9, the J gene TRBJ2-1; TRBD2 might be the D (5 bases). The CDR3 runs 15 residues. V was cut by 3 bases and J by 7 bases, with 17 bases left in between. CDR1 is SGDLS and CDR2 is YYNGEE in the germline V gene. DNA of the CDR3: TGTGCCAGCAGCGGCCTGTTTGCGGGTGGTAATGAGCAGTTCTTC. Translation gives CASSGLFAGGNEQFF.

This clone occurred a few times. The rearrangement links TRBV5-1 to TRBJ2-7; possibly TRBD1 for D (6 bases). Germline V gene sequence: CDR1 SGHRS, CDR2 YFSETQ. Trimming removed 2 bases at V and 5 bases at J, with 14 bases between. There are 14 residues in the CDR3. CDR3 sequence: CASSFPGTWDEQYF. The CDR3 DNA is TGCGCCAGCAGCTTCCCGGGGACATGGGACGAGCAGTACTTC.

The rearrangement joins TRBV6-4 to TRBJ2-2; 10 nucleotides match TRBD1. Trimming at V came to 8 bases and at J to 1 base, leaving 4 bases not matched to a gene. This CDR3 contains 15 residues. Germline V gives CDR1 MRHNA, CDR2 SNTAGT. The CDR3 region is CASLRTGGNTGELFF. CDR3 in DNA: TGTGCCAGCCTGCGGACAGGGGGGAACACCGGGGAGCTGTTTTTT.

Remarks on this clone: The same CDR3 arises from other DNA sequences in this sample as well. V gene TRBV18 combines with J gene TRBJ2-5; D unclear. Between the trimmed V and J ends, which lost 3 bases and 2 bases, there was a span of 10 bases. This CDR3 is 14 amino acids long. Germline V gene lookup returns CDR1 KGHSH and CDR2 LQKENI. CDR3 sequence reads: CASSPNRAQETQYF. DNA of the CDR3: TGTGCCAGCTCACCCAATCGTGCACAAGAGACCCAGTACTTC.

The chain carries TRBV4-2 and TRBJ2-1; 8 bases align to TRBD2. Germline-derived CDR1 and CDR2 are LGHNA and YNFKEQ. This CDR3 is 16 amino acids long. After removal of 4 bases from V and 3 bases from J, the junction contained 8 bases not matched to a gene. The CDR3 bases are TGTGCCAGCAGCCGAGCGCAGCGGGAGAGCTACAATGAGCAGTTCTTC. As protein: CASSRAQRESYNEQFF.

The chain joins TRBV7-2 to TRBJ2-7; TRBD2 might be the D (5 bases). The germline CDR1 and CDR2 sequences are SGHTA and FQGNSA. V was pared by 1 base and J by 2 bases, with 12 bases between. This CDR3 region has 15 residues. The CDR3 DNA is TGTGCCAGCAGCTTAGTTCGGGGTAGGGCCTACGAGCAGTACTTC. It translates to CASSLVRGRAYEQYF.

The chain has TRBV29-1 and TRBJ2-7, with a possible D match to TRBD2 (5 bases). The length of the CDR3 is 16 residues. V lost 2 bases, J lost 1 base, and 18 bases lay in between. The germline V gene has CDR1 SQVTM and CDR2 ANQGSEA. CDR3 region: CSVERVREGLSYEQYF. For the CDR3, the DNA is TGCAGCGTTGAACGGGTGAGGGAAGGGTTATCCTACGAGCAGTACTTC.

V usage is TRBV15 and J usage is TRBJ1-5; D might be TRBD1 (5 bases). This CDR3 is 15 amino acids long. Trimming pared 0 bases from V and 8 bases from J, leaving 14 bases between. Per germline, CDR1 LNHNV and CDR2 YYDKDF (reference sequence). CDR3 protein: CATSRDFGGLKPQHF. CDR3 coding DNA: TGTGCCACCAGCAGAGATTTTGGGGGATTGAAGCCCCAGCATTTT.

The chain employs TRBV6-5 and TRBJ1-2; D not certain. This CDR3 contains 11 residues. The V end was cut by 4 bases, the J end by 5 bases, with 5 bases between. Germline CDR1 MNHEY, CDR2 SVGAGI. The CDR3 coding sequence is TGTGCCAGCAGTTCCGGGTATGGCTACACCTTC. It specifies CASSSGYGYTF.

In this sample, this clone turned up once. This CDR3 is CSARVDHEQYF. The DNA of the CDR3 is TGCAGTGCTAGGGTGGACCACGAGCAGTACTTC. The rearrangement uses TRBV20-1 and TRBJ2-7, with D unresolved. This CDR3 contains 11 residues. CDR1 is DFQATT and CDR2 is SNEGSKA in the germline V gene (reference sequence). The ends were cut back, 3 bases at V and 5 bases at J, with 8 bases in the middle.

This rearrangement joins TRBV2 to TRBJ1-1, with unresolved D. This CDR3 contains 13 residues. Trimming took off 4 bases at V and 2 bases at J, with 8 bases between the two ends. The germline V gene has CDR1 SNHLY and CDR2 FYNNEI. As DNA, the CDR3 is TGTGCCAGCAGTGGCCCGGGTAACACTGAAGCTTTCTTT. It yields the protein CASSGPGNTEAFF. The full variable domain, in which reference TRBV2 and TRBJ1-1 provide the parts outside the CDR3, is EPEVTQTPSHQVTQMGQEVILRCVPISNHLYFYWYRQILGQKVEFLVSFYNNEISEKSEIFDDQFSVERPDGSNFTLKIRSTKLEDSAMYFCASSGPGNTEAFFGQGTRLTVV.

A word on this clone: This CDR3 is also generated by other DNA sequences in the sample. The V call is TRBV14, the J call TRBJ1-2; 10 bases align to TRBD1. The germline V gene encodes CDR1 SGHDN and CDR2 FVKESK. The CDR3 contains 15 residues. V gave up 1 base and J gave up 5 bases; unmatched junction bases: 4. Written as DNA, the CDR3 is TGTGCCAGCAGCCAAGCCGGGACAGGGGTATATGGCTACACCTTC. Translation: CASSQAGTGVYGYTF. Looking up the rest from reference TRBV14 and TRBJ1-2 gives the full variable domain: EAGVTQFPSHSVIEKGQTVTLRCDPISGHDNLYWYRRVMGKEIKFLLHFVKESKQDESGMPNNRFLAERTGGTYSTLKVQPAELEDSGVYFCASSQAGTGVYGYTFGSGTRLTVV.

The chain links TRBV5-1 to TRBJ1-1; 7 bases line up with TRBD1. Trimming removed 0 bases from V and 5 bases from J; junction bases left unmatched: 7. The germline CDR1 and CDR2 sequences are SGHRS and YFSETQ. This CDR3 is built from 15 residues. DNA for the CDR3: TGCGCCAGCAGCTTGGCACAGGGGAGGGGTACTGAAGCTTTCTTT. Its protein product is CASSLAQGRGTEAFF.

The chain recombines TRBV5-1 with TRBJ2-1; 11 positions agree with TRBD2. CDR1 and CDR2 from the germline V gene are SGHRS and YFSETQ. The V gene end was trimmed by 3 bases and the J gene end by 7 bases; junction bases not matched to a gene: 9. CDR3 size: 16 residues. Here the CDR3 DNA reads TGCGCCAGCAGCTCGTCCGGGACTAGCGGATTAAATGAGCAGTTCTTC. Translated: CASSSSGTSGLNEQFF. Complete variable domain (other parts from reference TRBV5-1 and TRBJ2-1): KAGVTQTPRYLIKTRGQQVTLSCSPISGHRSVSWYQQTPGQGLQFLFEYFSETQRNKGNFPGRFSGRQFSNSRSEMNVSTLELGDSALYLCASSSSGTSGLNEQFFGPGTRLTVL.

The rearrangement joins TRBV5-6 to TRBJ2-5, with D perhaps being TRBD1 or TRBD2 (5 bases each). V gave up 4 bases and J gave up 2 bases, with 9 bases separating them. The germline CDR1 and CDR2 sequences are SGHDT and YYEEEE. The CDR3 has 13 amino acids. The CDR3 reads CASSPGRQETQYF. As DNA, the CDR3 is TGTGCCAGCAGCCCGGGACGGCAAGAGACCCAGTACTTC.

With regard to this clone: Distinct nucleotide sequences in the sample also encode this CDR3. This rearrangement joins TRBV2 to TRBJ2-3, with 7 bases aligning to TRBD2. J gave up 0 bases and V 4 bases, and 1 base lay outside the gene matches. This CDR3 contains 14 residues. CDR1 and CDR2 (germline): SNHLY, FYNNEI. CDR3 sequence: CASSVGGSTDTQYF. The CDR3 DNA reads as TGTGCCAGCAGTGTGGGAGGGAGCACAGATACGCAGTATTTT.

V is TRBV11-3 and J is TRBJ2-7, with a possible D match to TRBD2 (6 bases). Trimming shortened V by 6 bases and J by 7 bases, and 19 bases separated the two germline ends. Germline V gene sequence: CDR1 SGHNT, CDR2 YENEEA. The CDR3 runs 14 residues. Written as DNA, the CDR3 is TGTGCCAGCAGTTTATCGGGACCGGAGGGGGAGCAGTACTTC. Protein product: CASSLSGPEGEQYF.

The chain carries TRBV5-1 and TRBJ2-1, with 13 bases that match TRBD2. Per germline, CDR1 SGHRS and CDR2 YFSETQ. The CDR3 extends over 15 amino acids. V lost 2 bases and J lost 10; bases outside the gene matches: 6. CDR3 loop: CASSFSGTSGNEQFF. The CDR3 DNA reads TGCGCCAGCAGCTTTAGCGGGACTAGCGGGAACGAGCAGTTCTTC.

The rearrangement uses TRBV14 and TRBJ1-2; possibly TRBD1 for D (5 bases). This CDR3 contains 14 residues. Trimming pared 4 bases from V and 4 bases from J, leaving 13 bases between. The germline CDR1 and CDR2 sequences are SGHDN and FVKESK. CDR3 sequence reads: CASSPNLQGYGYTF. DNA of the CDR3: TGTGCCAGCAGCCCAAACTTGCAGGGCTATGGCTACACCTTC.

V and J are TRBV4-1 and TRBJ2-7; D unclear. CDR1 and CDR2 (germline): MGHRA, YSYEKL. Between the trimmed V and J ends, which lost 0 bases and 7 bases, there was a span of 13 bases. This CDR3 comprises 14 residues. The CDR3 protein is CASSQEGNRGEQYF. The CDR3 DNA is TGCGCCAGCAGCCAAGAGGGAAATCGAGGAGAGCAGTACTTC.

As for this clone: It is likely a read error: a sequence one base away is far more abundant. The chain combines TRBV29-1 with TRBJ2-5, with D perhaps TRBD1 (6 bases). The tail of the sequence fits TRBJ2-7 better, so the J call may be wrong. The germline CDR1 and CDR2 sequences are SQVTM and ANQGSEA. The CDR3 spans 14 residues. CDR3 residues: CSVGAGRVPYEQYF. The DNA for the CDR3 is TGCAGCGTGGGGGCTGGGCGGGTACCCTACGAGCAGTACTTC.

V is TRBV28 and J is TRBJ1-2, with D uncertain. Germline-derived CDR1 and CDR2 are MDHEN and SYDVKM. V was clipped by 8 bases and J by 5 bases, with 18 bases between them. The CDR3 is made up of 14 amino acids. DNA of the CDR3: TGTGCCAGCGAAACTCCCTCAGGACTGTATGGCTACACCTTC. This codes for CASETPSGLYGYTF.

The CDR3, as DNA: TGTGCCAGCCCTACAGGGGACGGAAACACCATATATTTT. Translated: CASPTGDGNTIYF. The chain couples TRBV6-6 to TRBJ1-3; 7 nucleotides match TRBD1. There are 13 residues in the CDR3. CDR1 is MNHNY and CDR2 is SVGAGI in the germline V gene (reference sequence). V lost 8 bases and J lost 4; bases outside the gene matches: 5.

This clone showed up many times. This rearrangement joins TRBV20-1 to TRBJ2-3; D possibly corresponds to TRBD2 (5 bases). Germline V gene lookup returns CDR1 DFQATT and CDR2 SNEGSKA (reference sequence). Trimming stripped 6 bases from V and 8 bases from J, with 12 bases between. The CDR3 loop spans 11 amino acids. CDR3 nucleotides: TGCAGTGCAAATTTAGGAGGTACGCAGTATTTT. Translated: CSANLGGTQYF.